This TCR beta chain emerged from a study of blood T cell repertoires in COVID-19. The V end was cut by 5 bases, the J end by 6 bases, with 19 bases between. CDR3 size: 15 residues. Germline CDR1 is SGHRS and CDR2 is YFSETQ. Per the original methods: Researchers report that nucleated cell counts were estimated from reference gene primer amplification. Profiling relied on immunoSEQ multiplex PCR, and the TCRdb table lists in-frame clones only, not all of them. The V and J calls and clone size come from that table; D and trimming were worked out from the DNA. The table lists around 290,000 clones, approximately 87% of them singletons.

Sequences were obtained from peripheral blood. The clonotype comes from a woman aged 45-59 years who had recovered from COVID-19. The chain links TRBV5-1 to TRBJ2-3; D might be TRBD2 (5 bases). This CDR3 reads CASSPGIGGEDTQYF. The DNA of the CDR3 is TGCGCCAGCAGTCCCGGGATAGGCGGTGAGGATACGCAGTATTTT.